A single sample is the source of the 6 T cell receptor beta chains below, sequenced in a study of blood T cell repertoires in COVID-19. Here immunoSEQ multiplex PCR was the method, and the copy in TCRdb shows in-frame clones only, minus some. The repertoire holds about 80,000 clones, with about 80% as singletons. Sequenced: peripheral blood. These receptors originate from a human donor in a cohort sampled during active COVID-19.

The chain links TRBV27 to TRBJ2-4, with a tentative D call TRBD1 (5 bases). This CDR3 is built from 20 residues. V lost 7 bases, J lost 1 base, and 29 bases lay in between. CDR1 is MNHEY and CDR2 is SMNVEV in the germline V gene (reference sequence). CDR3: CASTLGESYFRVLAKNIQYF. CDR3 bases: TGTGCCAGCACCCTAGGGGAATCCTACTTCAGGGTCCTCGCCAAAAACATTCAGTACTTC.

CDR3: CASSMQGNYNSPLHF. The CDR3 DNA follows: TGTGCCAGCTCAATGCAGGGAAACTATAATTCACCCCTCCACTTT. The chain employs TRBV18 and TRBJ1-6, with a possible D match to TRBD1 (5 bases). Germline loops: CDR1 KGHSH, CDR2 LQKENI. Trimming took 5 bases from V and 3 from J, leaving 11 bases between them. The CDR3 has 15 residues.

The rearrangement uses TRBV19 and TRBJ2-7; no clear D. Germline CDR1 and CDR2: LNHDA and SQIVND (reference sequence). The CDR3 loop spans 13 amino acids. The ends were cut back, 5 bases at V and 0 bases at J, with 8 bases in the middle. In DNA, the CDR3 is TGTGCCAGTAGTGCGCATAGCTCCTACGAGCAGTACTTC. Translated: CASSAHSSYEQYF. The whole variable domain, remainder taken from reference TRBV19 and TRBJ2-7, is DGGITQSPKYLFRKEGQNVTLSCEQNLNHDAMYWYRQDPGQGLRLIYYSQIVNDFQKGDIAEGYSVSREKKESFPLTVTSAQKNPTAFYLCASSAHSSYEQYFGPGTRLTVT.

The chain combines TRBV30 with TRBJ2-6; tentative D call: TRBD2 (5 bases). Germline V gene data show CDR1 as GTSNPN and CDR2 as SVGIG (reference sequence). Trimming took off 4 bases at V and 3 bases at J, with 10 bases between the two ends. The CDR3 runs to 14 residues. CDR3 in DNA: TGTGCCTGGACAGAGGGCGGTGGGGCCAACGTCCTGACTTTC. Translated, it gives CAWTEGGGANVLTF.

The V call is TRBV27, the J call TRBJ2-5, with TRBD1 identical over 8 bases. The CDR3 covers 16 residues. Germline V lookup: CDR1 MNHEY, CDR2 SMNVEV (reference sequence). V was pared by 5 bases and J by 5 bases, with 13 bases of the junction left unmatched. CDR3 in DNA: TGTGCCAGCAGTCCCCAGTTTGGCAGGGGGCAGGAGACCCAGTACTTC. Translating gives CASSPQFGRGQETQYF.

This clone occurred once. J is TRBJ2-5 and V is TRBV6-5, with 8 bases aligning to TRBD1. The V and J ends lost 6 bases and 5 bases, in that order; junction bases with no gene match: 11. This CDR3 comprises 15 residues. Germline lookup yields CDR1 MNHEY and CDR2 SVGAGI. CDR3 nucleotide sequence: TGTGCCAGCAGACCTCCGCAGGGGGCGGGGGAGACCCAGTACTTC. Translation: CASRPPQGAGETQYF.